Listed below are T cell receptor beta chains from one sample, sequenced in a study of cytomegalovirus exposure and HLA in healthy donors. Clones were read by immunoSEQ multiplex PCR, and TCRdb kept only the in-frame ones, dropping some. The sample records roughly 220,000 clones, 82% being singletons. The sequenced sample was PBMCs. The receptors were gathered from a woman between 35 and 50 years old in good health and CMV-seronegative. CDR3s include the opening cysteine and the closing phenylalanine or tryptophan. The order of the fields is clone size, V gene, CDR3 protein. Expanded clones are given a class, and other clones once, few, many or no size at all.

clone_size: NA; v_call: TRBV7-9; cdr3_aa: CASSTGLAGDNEQFF
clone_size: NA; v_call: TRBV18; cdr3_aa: CASSPQATGGTEAFF
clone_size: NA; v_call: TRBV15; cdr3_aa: CATSTSPNTEAFF
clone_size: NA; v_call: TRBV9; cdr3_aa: CASSVSGSGVTYEQYF
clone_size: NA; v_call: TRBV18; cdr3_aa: CASSGGLEASYEQYF
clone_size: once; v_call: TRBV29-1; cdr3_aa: CSVNSETQYF
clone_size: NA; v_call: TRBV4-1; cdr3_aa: CASSQDRREQFF
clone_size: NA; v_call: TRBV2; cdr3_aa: CASFGQGACGYTF
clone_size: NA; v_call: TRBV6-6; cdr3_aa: CASSYGEPPPSSQYF
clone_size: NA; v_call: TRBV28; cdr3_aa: CASSLYKTGGNYGYTF
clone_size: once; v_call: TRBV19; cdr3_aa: CASSTFGRPGDEQFF
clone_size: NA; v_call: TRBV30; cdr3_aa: CAWSKGTLNTGELFF
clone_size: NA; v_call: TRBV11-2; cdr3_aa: CASSLGQVYEQYF
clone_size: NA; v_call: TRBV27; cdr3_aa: CASSFGGRTTGSQHF
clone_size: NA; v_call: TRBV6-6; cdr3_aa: CASSGRGQKNNEQFF
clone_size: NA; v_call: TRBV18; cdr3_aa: CASSQDSLRSTIYF
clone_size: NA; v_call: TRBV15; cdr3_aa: CATSRQGSSYEQYF
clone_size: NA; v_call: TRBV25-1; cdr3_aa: CASSVGRASPNYGYTF
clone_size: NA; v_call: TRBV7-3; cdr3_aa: CASSGGPKGGTSALETQYF
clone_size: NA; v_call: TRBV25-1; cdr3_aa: CASSVSGSYEQYF
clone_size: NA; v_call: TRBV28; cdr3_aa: CASSSGTGGYGYTF
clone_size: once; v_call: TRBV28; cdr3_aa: CASNDEGVYGYTF
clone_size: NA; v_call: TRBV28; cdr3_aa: CASSLRGPSSYEQYF
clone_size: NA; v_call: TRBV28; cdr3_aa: CASRETGTSEYEQYF
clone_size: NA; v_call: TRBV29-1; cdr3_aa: CSVVGEGGMYF
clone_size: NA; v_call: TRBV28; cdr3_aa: CASGRPNGYTF
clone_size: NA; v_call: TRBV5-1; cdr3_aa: CASTRSTASYEQYF
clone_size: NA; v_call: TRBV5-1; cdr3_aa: CASSLEGRGVYYEQYF
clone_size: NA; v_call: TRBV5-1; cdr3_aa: CASSFGGATNEKLFF
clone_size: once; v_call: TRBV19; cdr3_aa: CASSIILYNEQFF
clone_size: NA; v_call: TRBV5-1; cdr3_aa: CASSSWTGNLGTEAFF
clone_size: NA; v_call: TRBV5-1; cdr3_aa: CASSLMPGGNGELFF
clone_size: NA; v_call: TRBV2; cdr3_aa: CASSPQGSGSSYEQYF
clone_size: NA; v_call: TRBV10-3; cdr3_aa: CAGVPYEQYF